This T cell receptor beta chain was retrieved from a study of cytomegalovirus exposure and HLA in healthy donors. Germline lookup yields CDR1 MNHNY and CDR2 SVGAGI (reference sequence). The CDR3 is made up of 14 amino acids. The trim removed 11 bases at V and 1 base at J, leaving 7 bases unmatched. This clone appeared once. PCR employed 60 Vbeta and 13 Jbeta primers. Clones were read by immunoSEQ multiplex PCR, and TCRdb kept only the in-frame ones, dropping some. The sample holds 120,000 or so clones; roughly 80% are singletons and the top ten take 3.5% to 4.5%. The chain links TRBV6-6 to TRBJ1-3; 8 bases fit TRBD1. Sequencing was carried out using PBMCs. The TCR originated in a man aged 18 to 30 in good health and CMV-seropositive. The CDR3 DNA is TGTGCCTCTATCCAGGGGGCATCTGGAAACACCATATATTTT. It translates to CASIQGASGNTIYF.